This T cell receptor beta chain was identified during a study of human T cells and chemical hapten exposure. Findings and limits, study-wide: Patch test score showed a positive correlation with PT1 expanded TCR counts.

Unique molecular identifiers were attached to individual cDNA molecules during library preparation. Authors' data handling: Individual samples carried between 23,224 and 690,600 TCRs, with 95,638 as the median. MiXCR, run by TCRdb on the RACE reads, gives a single entry per CDR3 protein. TCRdb's processing, not the authors', yielded these V and J calls. The profile shows fewer than 200,000 distinct CDR3 sequences, about 20% of them singletons. This clonotype has more than one count but fewer than ten. Its cognate antigen is unknown. The length of the CDR3 is 16 residues. V lost 3 bases to trimming and J lost 2 bases, with 17 bases between them. The germline gives CDR1 SGDLS, CDR2 YYNGEE. Documented time point: patch test 1, 2 weeks after DPC sensitization. Treatment indicated: therapeutic diphenylcyclopropenone sensitization with weekly scalp DPC.

The material was whole blood, obtained in connection with sensitization to the hapten diphenylcyclopropenone (DPC). The rearrangement links TRBV9 to TRBJ1-1; D might be TRBD1 (6 bases). The sequence derives from a woman aged 45-59 years with alopecia areata. Some clones in this sample may be carry-over from other donors' samples. DNA for the CDR3: TGTGCCAGCAGCGCTGGATGGGGGGGGCTAAACACTGAAGCTTTCTTT. Its translation: CASSAGWGGLNTEAFF.